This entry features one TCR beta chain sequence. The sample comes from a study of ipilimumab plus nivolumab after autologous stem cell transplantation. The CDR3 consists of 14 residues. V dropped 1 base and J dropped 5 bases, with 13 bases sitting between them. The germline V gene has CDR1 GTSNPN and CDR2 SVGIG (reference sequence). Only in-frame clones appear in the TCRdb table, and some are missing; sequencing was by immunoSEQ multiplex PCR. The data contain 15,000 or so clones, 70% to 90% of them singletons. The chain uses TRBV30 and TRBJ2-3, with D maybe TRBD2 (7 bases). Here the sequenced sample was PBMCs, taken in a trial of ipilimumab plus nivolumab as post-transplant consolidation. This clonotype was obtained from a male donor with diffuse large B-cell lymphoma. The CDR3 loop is CAWSAGGKGDTQYF. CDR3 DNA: TGTGCCTGGAGTGCGGGGGGCAAAGGAGATACGCAGTATTTT.